This TCR beta chain originates from a study of blood T cell repertoires in COVID-19. This CDR3 has 16 residues. CDR1 is SGHVS, CDR2 FQNEAQ, per germline. The V gene lost 5 bases and the J gene lost 0 bases, with 16 bases spanning the gap. This clone was seen only once. Repertoires were generated with immunoSEQ multiplex PCR, while TCRdb's copy carries only in-frame clones and drops some. The sample holds 90,000 to 130,000 clones; nearly 90% are singletons and the top ten take approximately 5%. The gene calls are TRBV7-8 and TRBJ1-2; TRBD1 might be the D (6 bases). The clonotype comes from a human donor in a cohort sampled during active COVID-19. The specimen sequenced was peripheral blood. The CDR3 is CASSPHRDIANYGYTF. The CDR3 DNA is TGTGCCAGCAGCCCACACCGGGACATAGCTAACTATGGCTACACCTTC.